This TCR beta chain was profiled in a study of cytomegalovirus exposure and HLA in healthy donors. 60 Vbeta and 13 Jbeta primers were used in PCR. Original handling: In a later analysis, the count reached some 73 million unique TCR beta chains, with about 9.9 million shared. Libraries were prepared by immunoSEQ multiplex PCR; TCRdb keeps only in-frame clonotypes and omits some of them. The DNA was the basis for D and trimming; V, J and clone size are from that table. This sample carries under 90,000 clones, around 75% of them seen once, and the ten largest clones take about 7%. Germline V gene lookup returns CDR1 SEHNR and CDR2 FQNEAQ (reference sequence). The CDR3 length is 15 residues. V was pared by 2 bases and J by 2 bases, with 5 bases of the junction left unmatched.

The clonotype was recovered from a woman aged 40 to 50 in good health and CMV-seronegative. The J gene is TRBJ1-1, the V gene TRBV7-9; TRBD1 matches 7 bases. Specimen: PBMCs. The CDR3 DNA reads as TGTGCCAGCAGCTTATCAAGGACAGGTAACACTGAAGCTTTCTTT. Protein: CASSLSRTGNTEAFF. Combining the CDR3 with reference TRBV7-9 and TRBJ1-1 gives the whole variable domain DTGVSQNPRHKITKRGQNVTFRCDPISEHNRLYWYRQTLGQGPEFLTYFQNEAQLEKSRLLSDRFSAERPKGSFSTLEIQRTEQGDSAMYLCASSLSRTGNTEAFFGQGTRLTVV.